This passage covers 7 T cell receptor beta chains from one sample sequenced in a study of blood T cell repertoires in COVID-19. Sequencing used immunoSEQ multiplex PCR; TCRdb keeps in-frame clones, though not all of them. The table records about 270,000 clones, approximately 90% of them present only once. Sequenced: PBMCs or T cells enriched from blood (not recorded which). Source of these receptors: a man aged 35-49 years who had been exposed to COVID-19.

The chain carries TRBV27 and TRBJ2-1; 12 bases fit TRBD2. Germline V gene lookup returns CDR1 MNHEY and CDR2 SMNVEV (reference sequence). This CDR3 comprises 14 residues. Trimming at V came to 4 bases and at J to 9 bases, leaving 4 bases not matched to a gene. The CDR3 sequence: CASSWTSGEGEQFF. For the CDR3, the DNA is TGTGCCAGCAGTTGGACTAGCGGGGAGGGTGAGCAGTTCTTC.

The chain has TRBV19 and TRBJ2-2; perhaps TRBD2 as D (6 bases). Per the germline V gene, CDR1 is LNHDA and CDR2 is SQIVND (reference sequence). V was shortened by 7 bases and J by 6 bases, with 18 bases between the two germline ends. The CDR3 has 15 amino acids. The chain's CDR3 is CASKGGTGGSGELFF. DNA of the CDR3: TGTGCCAGTAAAGGCGGGACTGGCGGTTCCGGGGAGCTGTTTTTT.

The chain couples TRBV28 to TRBJ1-5, with 10 bases lining up with TRBD1. The length of the CDR3 is 18 residues. J was trimmed by 3 bases and V by 5 bases; bases with no gene match: 13. Germline values: CDR1 MDHEN, CDR2 SYDVKM. The CDR3 loop is CASSTTGGLLEYNQPQHF. The CDR3 coding sequence is TGTGCCAGCAGTACGACAGGGGGCCTCCTTGAATACAATCAGCCCCAGCATTTT.

This clone was counted ten times or more. This chain links TRBV14 with TRBJ2-1; 9 bases match TRBD2. The CDR3 contains 17 residues. The germline V gene encodes CDR1 SGHDN and CDR2 FVKESK. With 6 bases clipped from V and 5 bases from J, the junction kept 14 bases outside the gene matches. The CDR3 sequence is CASSPDVGTSRNNEQFF. The CDR3 nucleotides read TGTGCCAGCAGTCCCGACGTAGGGACTAGCCGAAACAATGAGCAGTTCTTC.

This clone was observed a single time. The V and J genes are TRBV2 and TRBJ2-1; D possibly corresponds to TRBD2 (6 bases). V was cut by 6 bases and J by 1 base, with 13 bases left in between. The CDR3 is 15 residues long. CDR1 and CDR2 (germline): SNHLY, FYNNEI. The CDR3 loop is CASSPGAGSYNEQFF. CDR3 nucleotides: TGTGCCAGCAGCCCGGGTGCGGGGTCCTACAATGAGCAGTTCTTC.

The J gene is TRBJ1-1, the V gene TRBV5-1; 8 nucleotides align to TRBD1. The CDR3 runs 14 residues. The V and J ends lost 5 bases and 0 bases, in that order; junction bases with no gene match: 3. Germline values: CDR1 SGHRS, CDR2 YFSETQ. The CDR3 loop is CASRSTGVNTEAFF. DNA for the CDR3: TGCGCCAGCAGGTCGACAGGGGTGAACACTGAAGCTTTCTTT.

The chain employs TRBV2 and TRBJ1-5; D is unresolved. Per germline, CDR1 SNHLY and CDR2 FYNNEI. CDR3 length: 15 residues. The V end lost 4 bases, the J end lost 0 bases, and 10 bases lay between the germline ends. CDR3 nucleotide sequence: TGTGCCAGCAGTGTGGAGGGAAATAGCAATCAGCCCCAGCATTTT. Its translation is CASSVEGNSNQPQHF. The full variable domain, rest sourced from reference TRBV2 and TRBJ1-5, is EPEVTQTPSHQVTQMGQEVILRCVPISNHLYFYWYRQILGQKVEFLVSFYNNEISEKSEIFDDQFSVERPDGSNFTLKIRSTKLEDSAMYFCASSVEGNSNQPQHFGDGTRLSIL.